These 30 T cell receptor beta chains were all obtained from the same sample, sequenced in a study of blood T cell repertoires in COVID-19. Using immunoSEQ multiplex PCR, the repertoire was profiled, and TCRdb retains in-frame clones only, with some absent. The sample includes about 210,000 clones, about four fifths of them seen just once. The sample consisted of peripheral blood. Receptors were obtained from a woman in her thirties or forties with acute or convalescent COVID-19.

A single count supports this clone. The rearrangement links TRBV27 to TRBJ2-3, with 12 bases fitting TRBD2. The length of the CDR3 is 20 residues. CDR1 is MNHEY, CDR2 SMNVEV, per germline (reference sequence). With V trimmed by 0 bases and J by 4 bases, 14 bases remained unmatched. The DNA for the CDR3 is TGTGCCAGCAGTTTATCCCGACTAGCGGGAGAATGGGCCATATCAGATACGCAGTATTTT. This translates into CASSLSRLAGEWAISDTQYF.

CDR3 in amino acids: CASSIRGLGQPQHF. In DNA, the CDR3 is TGTGCCAGTAGTATAAGGGGTCTTGGTCAGCCCCAGCATTTT. V gene TRBV19 combines with J gene TRBJ1-5, with D tentatively TRBD1 (5 bases). The V gene lost 2 bases and the J gene lost 6 bases, with 11 bases spanning the gap. The CDR3 is 14 residues long. Germline CDR1 and CDR2: LNHDA and SQIVND (reference sequence).

The V and J genes are TRBV25-1 and TRBJ2-7, with D perhaps TRBD2 (6 bases). CDR1 and CDR2 from the germline V gene are MGHDK and SYGVNS. V was clipped by 2 bases and J by 1 base, with 15 bases between them. CDR3 size: 16 residues. CDR3 in amino acids: CASSEAPRGLSYEQYF. The DNA for the CDR3 is TGTGCCAGCAGTGAAGCTCCGCGGGGCTTATCCTACGAGCAGTACTTC.

V gene TRBV7-9 combines with J gene TRBJ2-7, with 8 nucleotides matching TRBD1. V was clipped by 5 bases and J by 2 bases; unmatched bases: 11. Germline loops: CDR1 SEHNR, CDR2 FQNEAQ (reference sequence). There are 16 residues in the CDR3. The CDR3 DNA is TGTGCCAGCAGCCCCCTCAGGACAGGGACTCCCTACGAGCAGTACTTC. Its protein product is CASSPLRTGTPYEQYF.

This clone appeared once. The chain carries TRBV3-1 (or the pseudogene TRBV3-2) and TRBJ2-1; TRBD2 matches at 9 bases. Losses at the gene ends were 4 bases for V and 5 bases for J; bases not matched to a gene: 9. The germline CDR1 and CDR2 sequences are LGHDT and YNNKEL (reference sequence). CDR3 size: 16 residues. This chain's CDR3 is CASSRDSPSGDNEQFF. The CDR3 DNA sequence: TGTGCCAGCAGCCGAGATTCACCTAGCGGGGACAATGAGCAGTTCTTC.

CDR3 in amino acids: CAATGSLFTDTQYF. The CDR3 nucleotides read TGTGCCGCCACAGGGAGCTTATTCACAGATACGCAGTATTTT. The chain couples TRBV30 to TRBJ2-3; D possibly corresponds to TRBD1 (6 bases). Between the trimmed V and J ends, which lost 8 bases and 2 bases, there was a span of 17 bases. Germline V gene sequence: CDR1 GTSNPN, CDR2 SVGIG (reference sequence). This CDR3 comprises 14 residues. Full variable domain (outside the CDR3, taken from reference TRBV30 and TRBJ2-3): SQTIHQWPATLVQPVGSPLSLECTVEGTSNPNLYWYRQAAGRGLQLLFYSVGIGQISSEVPQNLSASRPQDRQFILSSKKLLLSDSGFYLCAATGSLFTDTQYFGPGTRLTVL.

The chain uses TRBV5-1 and TRBJ2-3, with 14 bases matching TRBD2. V trimming: 3 bases; J trimming: 6 bases; junction bases outside the gene matches: 9. Germline lookup yields CDR1 SGHRS and CDR2 YFSETQ. CDR3 length equals 17 residues. In DNA form, the CDR3 reads TGCGCCAGCAGCTACATAAGGGGACTAGCGGGGGCGGATACGCAGTATTTT. As protein: CASSYIRGLAGADTQYF.

V gene TRBV11-2 combines with J gene TRBJ1-1; no clear D gene. Germline assignment: CDR1 SGHAT and CDR2 FQNNGV. V was shortened by 4 bases and J by 0 bases, with 6 bases between the two germline ends. The CDR3 contains 13 residues. DNA of the CDR3: TGTGCCAGCAGCTCACAACTGAACACTGAAGCTTTCTTT. It specifies CASSSQLNTEAFF.

This sequence joins TRBV7-2 and TRBJ1-6; D unclear. Germline V lookup: CDR1 SGHTA, CDR2 FQGNSA. The CDR3 is 13 amino acids. V lost 0 bases, J lost 9 bases, and 6 bases lay in between. CDR3 region: CASSLASGSPLHF. The CDR3 DNA sequence: TGTGCCAGCAGCTTAGCCTCCGGTTCACCCCTCCACTTT. Drawing the rest from reference TRBV7-2 and TRBJ1-6, the complete variable domain is GAGVSQSPSNKVTEKGKDVELRCDPISGHTALYWYRQSLGQGLEFLIYFQGNSAPDKSGLPSDRFSAERTGGSVSTLTIQRTQQEDSAVYLCASSLASGSPLHFGNGTRLTVT.

In DNA, the CDR3 is TGTGCCAGCATACAGACAGGGAGCTACGAGCAGTACTTC. The encoded protein is CASIQTGSYEQYF. This rearrangement joins TRBV28 to TRBJ2-7; 7 bases fit TRBD1. The J segment lost 3 bases and the V segment lost 7 bases, leaving 6 bases of the junction unmatched. The length of the CDR3 is 13 residues. The germline V gene has CDR1 MDHEN and CDR2 SYDVKM.

This chain joins TRBV11-3 and TRBJ2-7, with D possibly TRBD2 on 6 matching bases. The CDR3 runs 17 residues. Germline V lookup: CDR1 SGHNT, CDR2 YENEEA. The V end was cut by 0 bases, the J end by 5 bases, with 20 bases between. The CDR3 here is CASSLEVAGLGRNEQYF. The CDR3 DNA reads TGTGCCAGCAGCTTAGAGGTTGCGGGATTGGGACGGAACGAGCAGTACTTC.

The V gene is TRBV7-2, the J gene TRBJ2-7, with D perhaps TRBD1 (5 bases). The CDR3 sequence is 15 residues long. Germline CDR1 reads SGHTA; CDR2 reads FQGNSA. The V gene lost 4 bases and the J gene lost 0 bases, with 13 bases spanning the gap. The chain's CDR3 is CASSYLTVSSYEQYF. In DNA, the CDR3 is TGTGCCAGCAGCTACTTGACAGTAAGCTCCTACGAGCAGTACTTC.

V and J are TRBV14 and TRBJ2-3, with 7 bases fitting TRBD2. Germline CDR1 reads SGHDN; CDR2 reads FVKESK. This CDR3 comprises 14 residues. V lost 4 bases and J lost 4; bases outside the gene matches: 5. CDR3 in amino acids: CASSRRGVADTQYF. The CDR3 DNA follows: TGTGCCAGCAGCCGCCGGGGGGTCGCAGATACGCAGTATTTT.

The genes are TRBV2 and TRBJ2-3; 7 nucleotides align to TRBD1. The CDR3 contains 13 residues. The germline gives CDR1 SNHLY, CDR2 FYNNEI. The V and J ends lost 8 bases and 0 bases, in that order; junction bases with no gene match: 2. The CDR3 region is CASPTGSTDTQYF. CDR3 in DNA: TGTGCCAGCCCGACAGGGAGCACAGATACGCAGTATTTT.

The chain links TRBV18 to TRBJ2-5; 10 nucleotides align to TRBD1. This CDR3 spans 14 amino acids. Germline CDR1 reads KGHSH; CDR2 reads LQKENI. Trimming took 2 bases from V and 3 from J; bases not matched to a gene: 0. CDR3: CASSPGTGEETQYF. CDR3 DNA sequence: TGTGCCAGCTCACCAGGGACAGGGGAAGAGACCCAGTACTTC.

The rearrangement links TRBV24-1 to TRBJ1-2; 8 nucleotides line up with TRBD1. Germline assignment: CDR1 KGHDR and CDR2 SFDVKD. Trimming at V came to 4 bases and at J to 4 bases, leaving 4 bases not matched to a gene. The CDR3 has 14 residues. CDR3 sequence: CATSDRGQGYGYTF. The CDR3 coding sequence is TGTGCCACCAGTGACCGTGGACAGGGCTATGGCTACACCTTC.

This chain uses TRBV18 with TRBJ2-3; the D gene is possibly TRBD1 (5 bases). Trimming removed 8 bases at V and 2 bases at J, with 11 bases between. This CDR3 is 13 amino acids long. Germline V gives CDR1 KGHSH, CDR2 LQKENI. The DNA for the CDR3 is TGTGCCAGCACGGACACTCCCACAGATACGCAGTATTTT. Translated: CASTDTPTDTQYF.

The chain carries TRBV30 and TRBJ1-1; no firm D call. CDR3 length: 13 amino acids. Germline V CDR1 and CDR2: GTSNPN, SVGIG (reference sequence). The V end was cut by 4 bases, the J end by 0 bases, with 9 bases between. In DNA form, the CDR3 reads TGTGCCTGGAAAGGAGGAATGAACACTGAAGCTTTCTTT. Encoded protein: CAWKGGMNTEAFF.

V gene TRBV6-2 or TRBV6-3 combines with J gene TRBJ2-7; D possibly corresponds to TRBD2 (6 bases). The germline V gene encodes CDR1 MNHEY and CDR2 SVGEGT. Trimming shortened V by 0 bases and J by 6 bases, and 12 bases separated the two germline ends. This CDR3 is 14 amino acids long. The CDR3: CASSYSGGPSEQYF. Here the CDR3 DNA reads TGTGCCAGCAGTTACTCGGGGGGACCCTCCGAGCAGTACTTC.

The chain uses TRBV29-1 and TRBJ2-1; a possible D gene is TRBD1 (6 bases). Germline assignment: CDR1 SQVTM and CDR2 ANQGSEA. The CDR3 has 14 residues. V shed 1 base and J shed 7 bases, with 14 bases lying between them. The CDR3: CSVEGQALGNEQFF. In DNA, the CDR3 is TGCAGCGTTGAAGGACAGGCCTTAGGGAATGAGCAGTTCTTC.

The chain joins TRBV5-1 to TRBJ1-1; weak D call: TRBD1 (5 bases). The CDR3 loop spans 16 amino acids. Germline values: CDR1 SGHRS, CDR2 YFSETQ. Trimming left V 0 bases short and J 0 bases short, with 12 bases between. CDR3 loop: CASSLGWTPMNTEAFF. The DNA of the CDR3 is TGCGCCAGCAGCTTGGGATGGACACCCATGAACACTGAAGCTTTCTTT.

The V and J genes are TRBV11-3 and TRBJ2-5; 7 bases line up with TRBD1. CDR3 size: 16 residues. Unmatched junction bases numbered 11, after V lost 5 bases and J lost 2 bases. Germline loops: CDR1 SGHNT, CDR2 YENEEA. CDR3 sequence (DNA): TGTGCCAGCAGCCAGGGGAGAGGACAGGTTCAAGAGACCCAGTACTTC. Translated, it gives CASSQGRGQVQETQYF.

The chain recombines TRBV19 with TRBJ1-4; D unclear. The CDR3 consists of 15 residues. With 6 bases removed from V and 0 bases from J, the gap between germline ends came to 11 bases. Per germline, CDR1 LNHDA and CDR2 SQIVND (reference sequence). The CDR3 nucleotides read TGTGCCAGTAGGACCAGACAAGCAACTAATGAAAAACTGTTTTTT. This encodes CASRTRQATNEKLFF.

This clone showed up just once. This chain uses TRBV2 with TRBJ1-2, with a possible D match to TRBD1 (6 bases). Trimming cost V 6 bases and J 7 bases, with 21 bases left between them. The CDR3 totals 15 residues. The germline gives CDR1 SNHLY, CDR2 FYNNEI. Here the CDR3 DNA reads TGTGCCAGCAGGTCAGAGTCTGGGGGCGCTGGTGGCTACACCTTC. Translated, it gives CASRSESGGAGGYTF.

The V call is TRBV6-5, the J call TRBJ1-1; TRBD1 matches 7 bases. After removal of 0 bases from V and 3 bases from J, the junction contained 4 bases not matched to a gene. CDR1 and CDR2 (germline): MNHEY, SVGAGI. The CDR3 runs to 15 residues. The CDR3, as DNA: TGTGCCAGCAGTTACTCGACAGGGTTGGACACTGAAGCTTTCTTT. It specifies CASSYSTGLDTEAFF.

V is TRBV2 and J is TRBJ1-4; D gene unclear. This CDR3 spans 14 amino acids. Germline V gene sequence: CDR1 SNHLY, CDR2 FYNNEI. V was shortened by 8 bases and J by 5 bases, with 15 bases between the two germline ends. The CDR3 DNA follows: TGTGCCAGCGGACTACAGACCCTAAATGAAAAACTGTTTTTT. Translating gives CASGLQTLNEKLFF.

The chain uses TRBV24-1 and TRBJ2-3, with 8 bases aligning to TRBD2. Per germline, CDR1 KGHDR and CDR2 SFDVKD. The CDR3 sequence is 17 residues long. The junction had 10 bases not matched to a gene; V was cut back by 4 bases and J by 2 bases. The CDR3 reads CATSEVGAGDYTDTQYF. CDR3 nucleotide sequence: TGTGCCACCAGTGAGGTGGGAGCGGGAGACTACACAGATACGCAGTATTTT.

The chain carries TRBV5-4 and TRBJ1-1; 10 nucleotides match TRBD1. The germline CDR1 and CDR2 sequences are SGHNT and YYREEE (reference sequence). The CDR3 consists of 15 residues. Germline trimming cut 4 bases from V and 4 bases from J; bases unmatched to any gene: 7. Here the CDR3 DNA reads TGTGCCAGCAGCATCGGGACAGGGGTAGGCACTGAAGCTTTCTTT. It encodes CASSIGTGVGTEAFF.

The chain employs TRBV19 and TRBJ1-5; D uncertain. Between the trimmed V and J ends, which lost 11 bases and 1 base, there was a span of 12 bases. Looked up from germline, CDR1 is LNHDA and CDR2 is SQIVND (reference sequence). CDR3 size: 13 residues. CDR3 region: CASQRGSNQPQHF. In DNA form, the CDR3 reads TGTGCCTCCCAGCGGGGAAGCAATCAGCCCCAGCATTTT. Based on the CDR3 plus reference TRBV19 and TRBJ1-5, the full variable domain is DGGITQSPKYLFRKEGQNVTLSCEQNLNHDAMYWYRQDPGQGLRLIYYSQIVNDFQKGDIAEGYSVSREKKESFPLTVTSAQKNPTAFYLCASQRGSNQPQHFGDGTRLSIL.

This clone was seen only once. The chain recombines TRBV5-4 with TRBJ2-7, with TRBD1 matching 9 bases. V was pared by 3 bases and J by 4 bases, with 5 bases of the junction left unmatched. CDR1 SGHNT and CDR2 YYREEE come from the germline V gene (reference sequence). This CDR3 comprises 14 residues. The DNA of the CDR3 is TGTGCCAGCAGCTGGGGACAGGGCACGTACGAGCAGTACTTC. This gives the protein CASSWGQGTYEQYF.